This TCR beta chain was recovered during a study of blood T cell repertoires in COVID-19. In the original processing: Estimation of nucleated cell counts was performed using reference gene primer amplification. Assay used: immunoSEQ multiplex PCR; TCRdb lists only in-frame clones, some missing. The DNA was the basis for D and trimming; V, J and clone size are from that table. The profile shows more than 85,000 clones, less than 75% of them singletons. The CDR3 length is 15 residues. V was cut by 0 bases and J by 1 base, with 10 bases left in between. Germline CDR1 and CDR2: SGHRS and YFSETQ. Sequencing was performed on peripheral blood. J is TRBJ1-1 and V is TRBV5-1, with D possibly being TRBD1 (5 bases). This receptor was obtained from a woman aged 55 to 70 with acute or convalescent COVID-19. CDR3 residues: CASSLAGRANTEAFF. Written as DNA, the CDR3 is TGCGCCAGCAGCTTGGCAGGGCGAGCGAACACTGAAGCTTTCTTT.